Listed below are T cell receptor beta chains from one sample, sequenced in a study of T cell responses to AZD1222 COVID-19 vaccine. Sequencing used immunoSEQ multiplex PCR; TCRdb keeps in-frame clones, though not all of them. The sample contains 75,000 to 100,000 clones, 90% of which appear only once. Sequencing was performed on peripheral blood, taken on day 0 of AZD1222 vaccination. The receptors come from an adult in good health. Both conserved end residues are part of each CDR3. The D gene is left open where the match is weak. Where a row states a size, it is once, few, many or the class of an expanded clone; other rows omit it.

CDR3aa	CDR3nt	j_gene	abundance	d_gene	len	v_gene
CASSPGGASYNEQFF	TGTGCCAGCAGTCCTGGGGGGGCCTCCTACAATGAGCAGTTCTTC	TRBJ2-1	.	.	15	TRBV11-2
CASSPTPGGYEKLFF	TGTGCCAGCAGCCCAACACCGGGGGGGTACGAAAAACTGTTTTTT	TRBJ1-4	.	.	15	TRBV11-2
CASSQDTSGGREDTQYF	TGTGCCAGCAGCCAAGATACCAGCGGGGGGCGGGAGGATACGCAGTATTTT	TRBJ2-3	.	TRBD2	17	TRBV4-2
CAIRALEVSYEQYF	TGTGCCATCAGAGCTCTAGAAGTCTCCTACGAGCAGTACTTC	TRBJ2-7	.	.	14	TRBV10-3
CASSLGAFSNQPQHF	TGTGCCAGCAGCTTGGGAGCATTTAGCAATCAGCCCCAGCATTTT	TRBJ1-5	.	.	15	TRBV5-6
CASSRAGQGNTEAFF	TGCGCCAGCAGCCGAGCGGGACAGGGGAACACTGAAGCTTTCTTT	TRBJ1-1	.	TRBD1	15	TRBV4-3
CASSFSEGMDEQFF	TGTGCCAGCAGCTTCTCTGAGGGTATGGATGAGCAGTTCTTC	TRBJ2-1	.	.	14	TRBV11-3
CASSVDDSRISYEQYF	TGTGCCAGCAGCGTAGATGACAGCCGCATTTCCTACGAGCAGTACTTC	TRBJ2-7	once	.	16	TRBV9
CASSEQGQFIRRSGANVLTF	TGCGCCAGCAGTGAACAGGGCCAATTCATTAGGAGGTCTGGGGCCAACGTCCTGACTTTC	TRBJ2-6	.	.	20	TRBV10-2
CASSDRPVITNQPQHF	TGTGCCAGCAGTGATCGTCCCGTTATTACAAATCAGCCCCAGCATTTT	TRBJ1-5	.	.	16	TRBV2
CASSPTGTGEYQPQHF	TGCGCCAGCAGCCCCACCGGGACAGGGGAGTATCAGCCCCAGCATTTT	TRBJ1-5	.	TRBD1	16	TRBV5-1
CASSIDRGLMNIQYF	TGTGCCAGTAGTATCGACAGGGGGCTTATGAACATTCAGTACTTC	TRBJ2-4	.	TRBD1	15	TRBV19
CASSDRGAGEKLFF	TGTGCCAGCAGTGATAGGGGGGCGGGTGAAAAACTGTTTTTT	TRBJ1-4	.	.	14	TRBV2
CASSLGGGLQPQHF	TGCGCCAGCAGCCTGGGGGGGGGCCTTCAGCCCCAGCATTTT	TRBJ1-5	.	.	14	TRBV4-1
CASSHRLAGGNGELFF	TGTGCCAGCAGCCATCGACTAGCGGGGGGGAACGGGGAGCTGTTTTTT	TRBJ2-2	.	TRBD2	16	TRBV14
CASSRQDTYGYTF	TGTGCCAGTAGCCGACAGGACACCTATGGCTACACCTTC	TRBJ1-2	.	.	13	TRBV19
CASGSTALYGYTF	TGTGCTAGTGGTTCGACAGCTCTCTATGGCTACACCTTC	TRBJ1-2	once	.	13	TRBV12-5
CASSYSYYADTQYF	TGTGCCAGCAGTTACTCGTATTACGCAGATACGCAGTATTTT	TRBJ2-3	.	.	14	TRBV6-5
CASRLEGGLGTNYGYTF	TGTGCCAGCAGGCTGGAGGGGGGGCTGGGGACTAACTATGGCTACACCTTC	TRBJ1-2	.	.	17	TRBV7-2
CASSPQFEGQFF	TGTGCCAGCAGCCCCCAGTTCGAGGGGCAGTTCTTC	TRBJ2-1	.	.	12	TRBV25-1
CASSEGAGSGYTF	TGTGCCAGCAGTGAAGGGGCAGGGTCTGGCTACACCTTC	TRBJ1-2	.	.	13	TRBV6-1
CASTRGRQNVLGEQFF	TGTGCCAGCACCCGCGGACGGCAAAACGTATTGGGTGAGCAGTTCTTC	TRBJ2-1	.	.	16	TRBV2
CAISKVQGASTEAFF	TGTGCCATCAGTAAAGTACAGGGGGCGAGCACTGAAGCTTTCTTT	TRBJ1-1	.	TRBD1	15	TRBV10-3
CASSSGTFTGELFF	TGTGCCAGCAGCTCCGGGACATTCACCGGGGAGCTGTTTTTT	TRBJ2-2	.	.	14	TRBV7-3
CASSPGTGGVMNEQYF	TGTGCCAGCTCACCCGGGACAGGGGGCGTTATGAACGAGCAGTACTTC	TRBJ2-7	.	TRBD1	16	TRBV18
CASSRIGTSGWETQYF	TGTGCCAGCAGCAGAATTGGGACTAGCGGTTGGGAGACCCAGTACTTC	TRBJ2-5	once	TRBD2	16	TRBV2
CASSYSSGLDNEQFF	TGTGCCAGCAGTTACTCTTCGGGACTAGACAATGAGCAGTTCTTC	TRBJ2-1	.	TRBD2	15	TRBV6-2/TRBV6-3
CASSNREGGNQPQHF	TGCGCCAGCAGCAACCGAGAGGGAGGCAATCAGCCCCAGCATTTT	TRBJ1-5	.	.	15	TRBV4-1
CATTNGGGADTQYF	TGTGCCACCACTAATGGAGGGGGTGCAGATACGCAGTATTTT	TRBJ2-3	.	.	14	TRBV7-9
CASSRTFSDTQYF	TGTGCCAGCAGCCGGACCTTTTCGGATACGCAGTATTTT	TRBJ2-3	.	.	13	TRBV27
CASSNHRRGAEKLFF	TGTGCCAGTAGTAACCACCGGAGAGGGGCTGAAAAACTGTTTTTT	TRBJ1-4	.	.	15	TRBV19
CASSRGGNTEAFF	TGTGCCAGCTCACGAGGGGGGAACACTGAAGCTTTCTTT	TRBJ1-1	.	.	13	TRBV18
CARRGGRVVNTEAFF	TGTGCCAGGCGCGGCGGGAGGGTTGTGAACACTGAAGCTTTCTTT	TRBJ1-1	.	.	15	TRBV2
CASSYNQGGELFF	TGTGCCAGCAGTTACAACCAGGGCGGGGAGCTGTTTTTT	TRBJ2-2	.	.	13	TRBV6-5
CASSDRQFYEQYF	TGTGCCAGCAGTGACAGGCAGTTCTACGAGCAGTACTTC	TRBJ2-7	.	.	13	TRBV2
CASSLEHRDRNIQYF	TGCGCCAGCAGCTTGGAACACAGGGATCGGAACATTCAGTACTTC	TRBJ2-4	.	.	15	TRBV5-1
CASGLGRWEGYTF	TGTGCTAGTGGTTTGGGAAGGTGGGAAGGCTACACCTTC	TRBJ1-2	.	.	13	TRBV12-5
CASSYEGWETQYF	TGTGCCAGCAGCTATGAAGGTTGGGAGACCCAGTACTTC	TRBJ2-5	once	.	13	TRBV3-1/TRBV3-2
CASRPTSGGAGGELFF	TGCGCCAGCAGACCGACTAGCGGGGGGGCCGGCGGGGAGCTGTTTTTT	TRBJ2-2	.	TRBD2	16	TRBV4-3
CASSFGSVAETQYF	TGTGCCAGCAGCTTTGGTTCGGTGGCAGAGACCCAGTACTTC	TRBJ2-5	.	.	14	TRBV11-2
CAIAGQALELFF	TGTGCCATCGCGGGACAGGCTCTGGAGCTGTTTTTT	TRBJ2-2	.	TRBD1	12	TRBV10-3
CASSVPREGTGELFF	TGTGCCAGCAGCGTACCGAGGGAAGGGACCGGGGAGCTGTTTTTT	TRBJ2-2	few	.	15	TRBV9
CASSVDAGGGGSNQPQHF	TGTGCCAGCAGCGTAGACGCAGGGGGCGGTGGGAGCAATCAGCCCCAGCATTTT	TRBJ1-5	once	TRBD1	18	TRBV9
CASLQGAGDTQYF	TGTGCCAGCTTACAGGGGGCAGGGGATACGCAGTATTTT	TRBJ2-3	.	TRBD1	13	TRBV18
CASSPTSMWETQYF	TGTGCCAGCAGCCCCACTAGTATGTGGGAGACCCAGTACTTC	TRBJ2-5	.	.	14	TRBV7-3
CASSSLDRGNYGYTF	TGTGCCAGCAGCTCTTTGGACAGGGGTAACTATGGCTACACCTTC	TRBJ1-2	.	TRBD1	15	TRBV11-2
CASSYSGLAHNEQFF	TGTGCCAGCAGTTACTCCGGACTAGCTCACAATGAGCAGTTCTTC	TRBJ2-1	.	TRBD2	15	TRBV6-2/TRBV6-3
CASSLSTRGGSPLHF	TGTGCCAGCAGCTTATCGACGCGGGGGGGTTCACCCCTCCACTTT	TRBJ1-6	.	.	15	TRBV7-2
CASMGQPNEKLFF	TGCGCCAGCATGGGACAGCCTAATGAAAAACTGTTTTTT	TRBJ1-4	.	TRBD1	13	TRBV5-1
CASGILGVGGTEAFF	TGTGCTAGTGGGATCCTCGGGGTAGGGGGAACTGAAGCTTTCTTT	TRBJ1-1	.	.	15	TRBV12-5
CASSPRPDNSPLHF	TGTGCCAGCTCACCACGGCCAGATAATTCACCCCTCCACTTT	TRBJ1-6	.	.	14	TRBV18